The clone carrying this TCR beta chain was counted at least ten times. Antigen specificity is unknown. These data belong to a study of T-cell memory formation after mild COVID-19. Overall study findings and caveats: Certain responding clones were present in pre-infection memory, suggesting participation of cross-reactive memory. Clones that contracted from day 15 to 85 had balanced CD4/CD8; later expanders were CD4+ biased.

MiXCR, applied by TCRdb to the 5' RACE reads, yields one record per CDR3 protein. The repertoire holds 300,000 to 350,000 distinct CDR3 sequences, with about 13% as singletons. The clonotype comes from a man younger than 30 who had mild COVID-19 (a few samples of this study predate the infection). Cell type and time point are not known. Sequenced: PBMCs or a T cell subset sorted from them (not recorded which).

CDR3 bases: TGCAGTGCTAGATTGGTGGGATTGGGCCTAAACTATGGCTACACCTTC. It translates to CSARLVGLGLNYGYTF. The chain combines TRBV20-1 with TRBJ1-2; D remains unclear. The CDR3 spans 16 residues. Trimming shortened V by 2 bases and J by 2 bases, and 18 bases separated the two germline ends. The germline V gene encodes CDR1 DFQATT and CDR2 SNEGSKA (reference sequence).